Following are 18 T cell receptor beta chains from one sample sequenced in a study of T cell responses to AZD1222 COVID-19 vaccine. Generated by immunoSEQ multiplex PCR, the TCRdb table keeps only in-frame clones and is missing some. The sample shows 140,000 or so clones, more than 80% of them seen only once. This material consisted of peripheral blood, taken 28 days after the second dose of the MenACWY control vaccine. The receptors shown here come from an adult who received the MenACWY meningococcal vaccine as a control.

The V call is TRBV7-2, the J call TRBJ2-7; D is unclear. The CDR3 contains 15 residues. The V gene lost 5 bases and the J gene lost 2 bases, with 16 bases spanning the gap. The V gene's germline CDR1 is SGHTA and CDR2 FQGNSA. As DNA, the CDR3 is TGTGCCAGCAGCAGGTGGTCGGACGGACCCTACGAGCAGTACTTC. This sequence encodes CASSRWSDGPYEQYF.

The CDR3 DNA reads TGTGCCAGCAGTTACACCCCCGGGGATGGCTACACCTTC. It specifies CASSYTPGDGYTF. V is TRBV6-2 or TRBV6-3 and J is TRBJ1-2; D is ambiguous. The CDR3 is 13 residues long. The germline CDR1 and CDR2 sequences are MNHEY and SVGEGT. V was cut by 2 bases and J by 6 bases, with 10 bases left in between.

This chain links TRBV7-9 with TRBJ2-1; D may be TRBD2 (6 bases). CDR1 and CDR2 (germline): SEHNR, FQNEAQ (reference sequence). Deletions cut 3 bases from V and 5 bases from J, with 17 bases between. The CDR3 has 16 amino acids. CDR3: CASSFTTGAIDNEQFF. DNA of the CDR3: TGTGCCAGCAGCTTCACTACGGGAGCTATCGACAATGAGCAGTTCTTC.

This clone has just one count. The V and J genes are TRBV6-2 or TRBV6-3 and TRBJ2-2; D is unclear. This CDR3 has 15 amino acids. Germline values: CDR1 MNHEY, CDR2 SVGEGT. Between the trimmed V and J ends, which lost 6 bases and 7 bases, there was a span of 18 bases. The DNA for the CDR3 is TGTGCCAGCAGCCGCGCGATATTGAACGGCGGGGAGCTGTTTTTT. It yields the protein CASSRAILNGGELFF.

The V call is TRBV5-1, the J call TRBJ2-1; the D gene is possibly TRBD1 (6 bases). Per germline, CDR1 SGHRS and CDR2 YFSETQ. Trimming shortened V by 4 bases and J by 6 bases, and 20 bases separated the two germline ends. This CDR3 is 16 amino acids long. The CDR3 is CASSLWTADPPNEQFF. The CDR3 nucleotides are TGCGCCAGCAGCCTATGGACAGCCGATCCCCCCAATGAGCAGTTCTTC.

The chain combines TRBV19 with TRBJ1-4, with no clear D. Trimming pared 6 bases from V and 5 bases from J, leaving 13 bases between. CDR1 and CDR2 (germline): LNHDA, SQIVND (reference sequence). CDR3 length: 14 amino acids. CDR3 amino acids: CASSFRGGNEKLFF. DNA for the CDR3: TGTGCCAGTAGCTTCCGGGGAGGGAATGAAAAACTGTTTTTT. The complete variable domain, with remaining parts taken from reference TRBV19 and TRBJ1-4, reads DGGITQSPKYLFRKEGQNVTLSCEQNLNHDAMYWYRQDPGQGLRLIYYSQIVNDFQKGDIAEGYSVSREKKESFPLTVTSAQKNPTAFYLCASSFRGGNEKLFFGSGTQLSVL.

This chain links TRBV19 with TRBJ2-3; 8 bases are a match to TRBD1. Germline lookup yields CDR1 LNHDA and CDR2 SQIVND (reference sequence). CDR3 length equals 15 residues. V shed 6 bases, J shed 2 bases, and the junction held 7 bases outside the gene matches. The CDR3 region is CASSKTGGYTDTQYF. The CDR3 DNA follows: TGTGCCAGTAGCAAAACAGGGGGATACACAGATACGCAGTATTTT.

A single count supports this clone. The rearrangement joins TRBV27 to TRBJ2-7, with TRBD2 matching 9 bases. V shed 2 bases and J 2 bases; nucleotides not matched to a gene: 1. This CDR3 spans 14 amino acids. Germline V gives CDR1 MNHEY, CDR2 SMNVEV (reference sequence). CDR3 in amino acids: CASSLIAGAYEQYF. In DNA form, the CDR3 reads TGTGCCAGCAGTTTAATAGCGGGGGCCTACGAGCAGTACTTC.

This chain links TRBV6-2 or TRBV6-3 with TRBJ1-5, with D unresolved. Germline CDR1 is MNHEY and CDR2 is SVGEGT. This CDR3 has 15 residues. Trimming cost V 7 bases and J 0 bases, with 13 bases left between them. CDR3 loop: CASTPRPTSNQPQHF. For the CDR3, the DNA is TGTGCCAGCACCCCGCGGCCAACTAGCAATCAGCCCCAGCATTTT.

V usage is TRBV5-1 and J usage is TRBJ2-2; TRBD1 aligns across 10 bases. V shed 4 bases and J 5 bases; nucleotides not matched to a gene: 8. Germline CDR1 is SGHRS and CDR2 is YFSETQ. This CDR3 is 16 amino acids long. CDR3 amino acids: CASSDLTGGGTGELFF. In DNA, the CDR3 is TGCGCCAGCAGCGACCTGACAGGGGGCGGAACCGGGGAGCTGTTTTTT.

For the CDR3, the DNA is TGCGCCAGCAGCCAAGATCTGGGGGGATCTGAGCAGTTCTTC. Amino acids: CASSQDLGGSEQFF. The V call is TRBV4-3, the J call TRBJ2-1, with a possible D match to TRBD2 (6 bases). Trimming stripped 0 bases from V and 9 bases from J, with 12 bases between. In germline, CDR1 is LGHNA, CDR2 YSLEER. The CDR3 totals 14 residues.

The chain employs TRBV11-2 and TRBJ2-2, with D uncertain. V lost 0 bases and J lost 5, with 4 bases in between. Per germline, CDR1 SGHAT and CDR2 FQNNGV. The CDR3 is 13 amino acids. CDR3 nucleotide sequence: TGTGCCAGCAGCTTAGAAGGGACCGGGGAGCTGTTTTTT. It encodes CASSLEGTGELFF.

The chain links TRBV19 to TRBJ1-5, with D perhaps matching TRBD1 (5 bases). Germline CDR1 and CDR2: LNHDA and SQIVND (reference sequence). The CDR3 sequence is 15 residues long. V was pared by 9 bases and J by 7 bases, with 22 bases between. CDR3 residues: CASTNLGRGDQPQHF. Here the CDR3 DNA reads TGTGCCAGCACAAACCTGGGGAGGGGTGACCAGCCCCAGCATTTT.

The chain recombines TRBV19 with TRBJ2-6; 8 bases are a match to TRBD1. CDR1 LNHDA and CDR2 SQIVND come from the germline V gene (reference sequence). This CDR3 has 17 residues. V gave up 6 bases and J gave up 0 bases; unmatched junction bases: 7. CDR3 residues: CASSPGTGISGANVLTF. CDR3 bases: TGTGCCAGTAGCCCCGGGACAGGTATCTCTGGGGCCAACGTCCTGACTTTC. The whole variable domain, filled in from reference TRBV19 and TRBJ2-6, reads DGGITQSPKYLFRKEGQNVTLSCEQNLNHDAMYWYRQDPGQGLRLIYYSQIVNDFQKGDIAEGYSVSREKKESFPLTVTSAQKNPTAFYLCASSPGTGISGANVLTFGAGSRLTVL.

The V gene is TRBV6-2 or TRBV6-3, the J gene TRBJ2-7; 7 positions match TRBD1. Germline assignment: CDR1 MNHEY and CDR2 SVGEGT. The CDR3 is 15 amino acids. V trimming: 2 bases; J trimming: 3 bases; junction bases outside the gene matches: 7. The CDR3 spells CASSYPDRVVYEQYF. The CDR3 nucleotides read TGTGCCAGCAGTTACCCCGACAGGGTAGTCTACGAGCAGTACTTC.

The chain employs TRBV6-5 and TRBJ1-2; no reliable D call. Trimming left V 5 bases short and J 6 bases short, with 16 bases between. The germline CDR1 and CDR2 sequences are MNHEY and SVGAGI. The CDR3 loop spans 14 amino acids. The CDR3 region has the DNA TGTGCCAGCAGTCCCGATAAGGGCAAGGATGGCTACACCTTC. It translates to CASSPDKGKDGYTF.

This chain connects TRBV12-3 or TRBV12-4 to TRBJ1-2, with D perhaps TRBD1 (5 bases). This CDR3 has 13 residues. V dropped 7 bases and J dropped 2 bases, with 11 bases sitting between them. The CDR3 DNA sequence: TGTGCCAGCACCGTTCGGGGGAACTATGGCTACACCTTC. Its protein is CASTVRGNYGYTF.

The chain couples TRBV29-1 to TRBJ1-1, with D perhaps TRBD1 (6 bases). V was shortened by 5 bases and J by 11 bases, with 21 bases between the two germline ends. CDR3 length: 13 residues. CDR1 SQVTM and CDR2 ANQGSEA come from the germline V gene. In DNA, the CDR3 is TGCAGCGTTCAACCTGGGACCTCGCAGGGGGCTTTCTTT. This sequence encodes CSVQPGTSQGAFF.